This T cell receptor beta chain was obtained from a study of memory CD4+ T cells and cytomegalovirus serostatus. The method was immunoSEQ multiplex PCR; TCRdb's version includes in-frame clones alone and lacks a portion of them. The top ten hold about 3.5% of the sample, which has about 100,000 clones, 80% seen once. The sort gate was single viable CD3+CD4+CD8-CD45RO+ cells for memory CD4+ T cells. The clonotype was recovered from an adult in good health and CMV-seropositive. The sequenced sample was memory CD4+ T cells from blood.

CDR3 amino acids: CASSTGTSGQVGQYF. CDR3 nucleotide sequence: TGTGCCAGCAGTACAGGGACTAGCGGGCAGGTTGGGCAGTACTTC. The chain links TRBV6-1 to TRBJ2-7, with 12 nucleotides matching TRBD2. The V gene end was trimmed by 5 bases and the J gene end by 9 bases; junction bases not matched to a gene: 11. The germline gives CDR1 MNHNS, CDR2 SASEGT. The CDR3 length is 15 residues.